Sequencing of this T cell receptor beta chain was carried out in a study of blood T cell repertoires in COVID-19. Study-level background: Sources were T cells, B-cell-depleted T cells, or PBMCs; the material itself was cDNA or gDNA.

Original data processing: Estimated nucleated cell counts came from reference gene primer amplification. The data were produced by immunoSEQ multiplex PCR, yet TCRdb's version contains in-frame clones alone and is incomplete. V and J calls and clone size are given by that table; D and trimming were obtained from the DNA. The table shows roughly 180,000 clones, with about 80% occurring only once. Deletions cut 3 bases from V and 0 bases from J, with 21 bases between. The CDR3 has 18 amino acids. The V gene's germline CDR1 is DFQATT and CDR2 SNEGSKA (reference sequence). The specimen sequenced was peripheral blood. The TCR comes from a human donor in a cohort sampled during active COVID-19. The rearrangement joins TRBV20-1 to TRBJ1-3; no clear D gene. As DNA, the CDR3 is TGCAGTGCTAGTCCCCTCGGGGAGGGAAGCCTCTCTGGAAACACCATATATTTT. Amino acids: CSASPLGEGSLSGNTIYF.